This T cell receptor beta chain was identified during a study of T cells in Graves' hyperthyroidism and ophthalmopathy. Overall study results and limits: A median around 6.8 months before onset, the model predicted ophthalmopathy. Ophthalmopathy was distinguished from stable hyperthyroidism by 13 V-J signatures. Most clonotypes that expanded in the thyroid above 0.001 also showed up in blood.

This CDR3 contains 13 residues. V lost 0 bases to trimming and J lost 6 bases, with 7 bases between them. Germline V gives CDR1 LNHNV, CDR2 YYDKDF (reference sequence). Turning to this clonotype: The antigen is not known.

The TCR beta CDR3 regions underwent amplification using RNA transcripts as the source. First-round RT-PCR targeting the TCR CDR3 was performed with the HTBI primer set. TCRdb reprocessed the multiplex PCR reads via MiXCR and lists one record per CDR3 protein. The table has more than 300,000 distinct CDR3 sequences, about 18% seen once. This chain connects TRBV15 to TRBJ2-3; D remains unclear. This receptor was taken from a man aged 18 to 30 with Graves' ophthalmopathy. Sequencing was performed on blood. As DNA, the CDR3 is TGTGCCACCAGCAGAGATTTGGGTGATACGCAGTATTTT. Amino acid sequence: CATSRDLGDTQYF.